This TCR beta chain was recovered during a study of blood T cells in healthy people across ages. With a J-beta primer mix and a sample-barcoded 5' primer, a second PCR ran roughly 6 to 12 cycles. TCRdb re-called the 5' RACE reads with MiXCR, one entry per CDR3 protein. Of approximately 900,000 distinct CDR3 sequences listed, roughly 29% are singletons. The V and J ends lost 4 bases and 2 bases respectively, with 12 bases between them. Germline V CDR1 and CDR2: SGHDT, YYEEEE. CDR3 length equals 15 residues. This clonotype was counted a single time. The sample was also reused in another study, on T cells of mothers and their children. That source adds: Related mother-child pairs showed slightly, non-significantly higher overlap than unrelated pairs. Across the analysis, no persistent microchimeric T cell clones were detected.

The V gene is TRBV5-6, the J gene TRBJ2-2; unclear D gene. The TCR sequence derives from a woman aged 35 to 49 in good health. The sequenced sample consisted of blood. The CDR3 region has the DNA TGTGCCAGCAGCCCTGGGGTAGGCAACACCGGGGAGCTGTTTTTT. Protein sequence: CASSPGVGNTGELFF.